This is a list of T cell receptor beta chains from one sample in a study of regulatory T cells in long-lasting Graves disease. TCRdb ran MiXCR on the multiplex PCR reads and lists one entry per CDR3 protein. The table lists roughly 400,000 distinct CDR3 sequences, around 20% of them singletons. Sequences were derived from peripheral blood mononuclear cells (PBMCs), sampled when the disease was refractory, from a patient treated with antithyroid drugs. All receptors come from a female donor with Graves disease. Each CDR3 is given with its conserved first and last residue. The order of the fields is CDR3 protein, CDR3 DNA, V gene, D gene, clone size, J gene. D genes are given only for firm matches. Some rows have no size entry. The others give once, few or many, or a class for an expanded clone.

cdr3_aa: CASSLGGARMNTEAFF
cdr3_nt: TGTGCCAGCAGCTTAGGAGGGGCGCGGATGAACACTGAAGCTTTCTTT
v_call: TRBV7-9
d_call: -
clone_size: -
j_call: TRBJ1-1

cdr3_aa: CASGRGHEQYF
cdr3_nt: TGTGCCAGCGGGAGGGGCCACGAGCAGTACTTC
v_call: TRBV6-1
d_call: TRBD2
clone_size: -
j_call: TRBJ2-7

cdr3_aa: CSARAHLNGNTIYF
cdr3_nt: TGCAGTGCTAGAGCTCATTTGAATGGAAACACCATATATTTT
v_call: TRBV20-1
d_call: -
clone_size: -
j_call: TRBJ1-3

cdr3_aa: CASSRDFSGGPREQYF
cdr3_nt: TGTGCCAGCAGCAGAGACTTCTCGGGAGGGCCGCGCGAGCAGTACTTC
v_call: TRBV11-2
d_call: TRBD2
clone_size: many
j_call: TRBJ2-7

cdr3_aa: CASSWTGGDEAFF
cdr3_nt: TGCGCCAGCAGCTGGACAGGGGGCGATGAAGCTTTCTTT
v_call: TRBV5-1
d_call: TRBD1
clone_size: -
j_call: TRBJ1-1

cdr3_aa: CASSGGRDSGANVLTF
cdr3_nt: TGTGCCAGCAGTGGGGGGCGTGACTCTGGGGCCAACGTCCTGACTTTC
v_call: TRBV2
d_call: -
clone_size: many
j_call: TRBJ2-6

cdr3_aa: CASQGLPRDEQYF
cdr3_nt: TGTGCTTCACAAGGGTTACCCAGGGACGAGCAGTACTTC
v_call: TRBV30
d_call: -
clone_size: few
j_call: TRBJ2-7

cdr3_aa: CASSLGPGQGKPQHF
cdr3_nt: TGTGCCAGCAGTTTAGGGCCAGGACAGGGTAAGCCCCAGCATTTT
v_call: TRBV28
d_call: TRBD1
clone_size: -
j_call: TRBJ1-5

cdr3_aa: CASSSQGAQNSPLHF
cdr3_nt: TGTGCCAGCAGTTCACAGGGGGCTCAAAATTCACCCCTCCACTTT
v_call: TRBV12-3/TRBV12-4
d_call: TRBD1
clone_size: few
j_call: TRBJ1-6

cdr3_aa: CASTGHTTSNTEAFF
cdr3_nt: TGCGCCAGCACAGGGCATACTACGTCGAACACTGAAGCTTTCTTT
v_call: TRBV4-1
d_call: -
clone_size: -
j_call: TRBJ1-1

cdr3_aa: CASSLGQGGAGELFF
cdr3_nt: TGTGCCAGCAGTTTAGGACAGGGAGGAGCCGGGGAGCTGTTTTTT
v_call: TRBV12-3/TRBV12-4
d_call: -
clone_size: -
j_call: TRBJ2-2

cdr3_aa: CASTISGGRTEAFF
cdr3_nt: TGTGCCAGCACTATTTCGGGGGGCAGGACTGAAGCTTTCTTT
v_call: TRBV28
d_call: -
clone_size: many
j_call: TRBJ1-1

cdr3_aa: CASSEGAGGLSSYNEQFF
cdr3_nt: TGTGCCAGCAGTGAGGGGGCGGGGGGCTTAAGCTCCTACAATGAGCAGTTCTTC
v_call: TRBV2
d_call: TRBD2
clone_size: few
j_call: TRBJ2-1

cdr3_aa: CASSQSTGGAYEQYF
cdr3_nt: TGTGCCAGCAGCCAAAGTACAGGGGGAGCCTACGAGCAGTACTTC
v_call: TRBV3-1
d_call: TRBD1
clone_size: -
j_call: TRBJ2-7

cdr3_aa: CAISEHRGRVAGNTIYF
cdr3_nt: TGTGCCATCAGTGAACACAGGGGGCGCGTCGCTGGAAACACCATATATTTT
v_call: TRBV10-3
d_call: TRBD1
clone_size: -
j_call: TRBJ1-3

cdr3_aa: CASRTGTSGKGGTGELFF
cdr3_nt: TGTGCCAGCAGAACCGGGACTAGCGGGAAGGGGGGAACCGGGGAGCTGTTTTTT
v_call: TRBV6-1
d_call: TRBD2
clone_size: many
j_call: TRBJ2-2

cdr3_aa: CASSLTPYNEQFF
cdr3_nt: TGTGCCAGCAGCTTAACCCCTTACAATGAGCAGTTCTTC
v_call: TRBV7-3
d_call: -
clone_size: -
j_call: TRBJ2-1

cdr3_aa: CASSLGQAVAGYTF
cdr3_nt: TGTGCCAGCAGCTTAGGGCAGGCCGTGGCGGGCTACACCTTC
v_call: TRBV11-2
d_call: -
clone_size: many
j_call: TRBJ1-2

cdr3_aa: CSARQTEMNTEAFF
cdr3_nt: TGCAGTGCTCGCCAGACAGAAATGAACACTGAAGCTTTCTTT
v_call: TRBV20-1
d_call: -
clone_size: -
j_call: TRBJ1-1

cdr3_aa: CSATRGGLNTEAFF
cdr3_nt: TGCAGTGCTACCCGGGGGGGGTTGAACACTGAAGCTTTCTTT
v_call: TRBV20-1
d_call: -
clone_size: many
j_call: TRBJ1-1

cdr3_aa: CASSEFSSTGELFF
cdr3_nt: TGCGCCAGCAGTGAGTTCTCATCCACCGGGGAGCTGTTTTTT
v_call: TRBV10-2
d_call: -
clone_size: -
j_call: TRBJ2-2

cdr3_aa: CSARSGTRRVEQYF
cdr3_nt: TGCAGTGCTAGATCCGGGACTAGAAGAGTCGAGCAGTACTTC
v_call: TRBV20-1
d_call: TRBD2
clone_size: many
j_call: TRBJ2-7

cdr3_aa: CASSLQDTTEAFF
cdr3_nt: TGTGCCAGCAGCTTACAGGACACCACTGAAGCTTTCTTT
v_call: TRBV7-2
d_call: -
clone_size: many
j_call: TRBJ1-1

cdr3_aa: CASSSGQGGEQYF
cdr3_nt: TGTGCCAGCAGTTCAGGACAGGGAGGCGAGCAGTACTTC
v_call: TRBV28
d_call: TRBD1
clone_size: many
j_call: TRBJ2-7

cdr3_aa: CASSYRVQSYEQYF
cdr3_nt: TGTGCCAGCAGTTACCGGGTCCAATCCTACGAGCAGTACTTC
v_call: TRBV6-2/TRBV6-3
d_call: -
clone_size: many
j_call: TRBJ2-7

cdr3_aa: CASSTSGYEQYF
cdr3_nt: TGTGCCAGCAGCACTAGCGGCTACGAGCAGTACTTC
v_call: TRBV27
d_call: TRBD2
clone_size: many
j_call: TRBJ2-7

cdr3_aa: CASSETGFTEAFF
cdr3_nt: TGTGCCAGCAGTGAGACAGGCTTCACTGAAGCTTTCTTT
v_call: TRBV2
d_call: -
clone_size: few
j_call: TRBJ1-1

cdr3_aa: CASRRTGWNEKLFF
cdr3_nt: TGTGCCAGCAGGAGGACAGGCTGGAATGAAAAACTGTTTTTT
v_call: TRBV27
d_call: TRBD1
clone_size: -
j_call: TRBJ1-4

cdr3_aa: CASSLAGGGPKNIQYF
cdr3_nt: TGCGCCAGCAGTCTAGCGGGAGGTGGGCCCAAAAACATTCAGTACTTC
v_call: TRBV10-2
d_call: TRBD2
clone_size: few
j_call: TRBJ2-4

cdr3_aa: CSVKPTGTLSTETQYF
cdr3_nt: TGCAGCGTGAAGCCTACCGGGACTTTATCAACGGAGACCCAGTACTTC
v_call: TRBV29-1
d_call: -
clone_size: -
j_call: TRBJ2-5

cdr3_aa: CASSRRAGVRTEAFF
cdr3_nt: TGTGCCAGCAGTAGGCGGGCAGGGGTGCGCACTGAAGCTTTCTTT
v_call: TRBV2
d_call: -
clone_size: many
j_call: TRBJ1-1

cdr3_aa: CASSGLTGGSSGANVLTF
cdr3_nt: TGTGCCAGCAGTGGGTTGACAGGTGGAAGCTCTGGGGCCAACGTCCTGACTTTC
v_call: TRBV6-1
d_call: -
clone_size: -
j_call: TRBJ2-6

cdr3_aa: CASSQGLADPSEQYF
cdr3_nt: TGCGCCAGCAGCCAGGGACTAGCGGACCCCTCCGAGCAGTACTTC
v_call: TRBV5-1
d_call: TRBD2
clone_size: many
j_call: TRBJ2-7

cdr3_aa: CASSEVQVAGQPQHF
cdr3_nt: TGCGCCAGCAGTGAGGTCCAAGTCGCAGGCCAGCCCCAGCATTTT
v_call: TRBV10-2
d_call: -
clone_size: many
j_call: TRBJ1-5

cdr3_aa: CASISGSGGETQYF
cdr3_nt: TGTGCCAGCATTAGCGGGAGTGGAGGGGAGACCCAGTACTTC
v_call: TRBV3-1
d_call: TRBD2
clone_size: many
j_call: TRBJ2-5

cdr3_aa: CASSMRGSGNQPQHF
cdr3_nt: TGTGCCAGTAGTATGCGGGGCTCTGGCAATCAGCCCCAGCATTTT
v_call: TRBV19
d_call: -
clone_size: -
j_call: TRBJ1-5

cdr3_aa: CASSSARSSLPDTQYF
cdr3_nt: TGTGCCAGCAGTTCCGCTAGGAGCAGTCTTCCAGATACGCAGTATTTT
v_call: TRBV27
d_call: -
clone_size: many
j_call: TRBJ2-3